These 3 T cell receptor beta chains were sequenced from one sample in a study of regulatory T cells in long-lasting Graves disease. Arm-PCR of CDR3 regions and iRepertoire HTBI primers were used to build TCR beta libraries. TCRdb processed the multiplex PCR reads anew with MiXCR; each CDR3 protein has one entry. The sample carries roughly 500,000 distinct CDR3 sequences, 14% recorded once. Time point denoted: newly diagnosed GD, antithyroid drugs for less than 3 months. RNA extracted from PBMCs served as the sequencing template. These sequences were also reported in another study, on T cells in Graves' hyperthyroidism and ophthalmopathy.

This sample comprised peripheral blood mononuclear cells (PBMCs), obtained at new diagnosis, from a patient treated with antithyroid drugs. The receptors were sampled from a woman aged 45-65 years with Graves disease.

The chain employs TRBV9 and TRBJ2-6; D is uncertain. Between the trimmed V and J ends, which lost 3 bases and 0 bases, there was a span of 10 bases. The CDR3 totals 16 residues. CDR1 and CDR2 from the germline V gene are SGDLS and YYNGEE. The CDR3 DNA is TGTGCCAGCAGCGCCCTGTCGAGCTCTGGGGCCAACGTCCTGACTTTC. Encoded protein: CASSALSSSGANVLTF.

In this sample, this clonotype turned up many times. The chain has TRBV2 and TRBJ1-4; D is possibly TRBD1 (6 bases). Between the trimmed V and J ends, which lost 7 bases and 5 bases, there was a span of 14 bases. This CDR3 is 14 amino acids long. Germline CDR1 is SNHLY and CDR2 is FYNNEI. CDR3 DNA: TGTGCCAGCAAGATCCGGGACACGAATGAAAAACTGTTTTTT. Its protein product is CASKIRDTNEKLFF.

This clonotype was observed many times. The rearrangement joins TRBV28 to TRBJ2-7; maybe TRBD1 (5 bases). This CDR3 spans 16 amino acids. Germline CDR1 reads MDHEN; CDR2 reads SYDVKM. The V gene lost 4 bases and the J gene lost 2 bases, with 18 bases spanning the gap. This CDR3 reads CASSYRQIRSPYEQYF. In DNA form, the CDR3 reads TGTGCCAGCAGTTACCGACAGATCCGCAGCCCCTACGAGCAGTACTTC. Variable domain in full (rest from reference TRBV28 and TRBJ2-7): DVKVTQSSRYLVKRTGEKVFLECVQDMDHENMFWYRQDPGLGLRLIYFSYDVKMKEKGDIPEGYSVSREKKERFSLILESASTNQTSMYLCASSYRQIRSPYEQYFGPGTRLTVT.